Listed below are T cell receptor beta chains from one sample, sequenced in a study of T cells in Graves' hyperthyroidism and ophthalmopathy. TCRdb called the multiplex PCR reads again in MiXCR, with one record for every CDR3 protein. The repertoire consists of about 690,000 distinct CDR3 sequences, with about 18% occurring once and the leading ten covering roughly 15%. Material: blood. These TCRs come from a man aged 50-59 years with Graves' hyperthyroidism. CDR3s leave out the opening cysteine and the closing phenylalanine or tryptophan.

V gene	J gene	CDR3 protein
TRBV9	TRBJ2-2	ASGLSGTSVNTGELF
TRBV27	TRBJ2-3	ASSSWGTDTQY
TRBV11-3	TRBJ2-7	ASSFDSDSYEQY
TRBV6-2/TRBV6-3	TRBJ2-7	ASSYQLGLANTYEQY
TRBV7-8	TRBJ2-5	ASSPGGGAYEY
TRBV11-2	TRBJ2-4	ASSLGRGGQNIQY
TRBV7-6	TRBJ2-7	ASSPVITASTEQY
TRBV2	TRBJ1-6	ASTRSGQDNSPLH
TRBV6-5	TRBJ2-5	ASSYADRRTQY
TRBV29-1	TRBJ1-2	SVLSPRDRVGGYT
TRBV12-3/TRBV12-4	TRBJ1-2	ASNLVGSSNYGYT
TRBV6-5	TRBJ2-3	ASSFSPAGNTDTQY
TRBV7-2	TRBJ2-2	ASSVGLAVSGELF
TRBV28	TRBJ2-1	ASSRIDEQF
TRBV11-2	TRBJ2-7	ASSFDRAYEQY
TRBV12-3/TRBV12-4	TRBJ2-1	ASSLREWNEQF
TRBV20-1	TRBJ2-1	SARASSGLAGAYNEQF
TRBV7-2	TRBJ1-3	ASSFFRDTIY
TRBV6-2/TRBV6-3	TRBJ2-1	ASLGTTNEQF
TRBV9	TRBJ2-1	ASSVGNWNNEQF
TRBV20-1	TRBJ2-5	SAILGLIPY
TRBV29-1	TRBJ2-1	SVESGTTYNEQF
TRBV28	TRBJ1-1	ASSLGGTGINTEAF
TRBV6-2/TRBV6-3	TRBJ1-1	ASRANIGNTEAF
TRBV19	TRBJ2-1	ASSIDGRAYNEQF
TRBV30	TRBJ1-2	AWRGSNYGYT
TRBV4-1	TRBJ2-7	ASSRSSGSVDEQY
TRBV6-5	TRBJ2-7	ASSYRGEGRYEQY
TRBV19	TRBJ2-7	ASSISGESYEQY
TRBV7-3	TRBJ2-1	ASSHPQRFNEQF
TRBV12-3/TRBV12-4	TRBJ1-6	ASSRRSSYNSPLH
TRBV27	TRBJ2-3	ASSQGLAGNRTDTQY
TRBV7-9	TRBJ1-1	ASSLTGPSTEAF
TRBV10-3	TRBJ1-1	AITGTGVVSNSELMGAF
TRBV5-1	TRBJ2-7	ASSETGAAYEQY
TRBV7-9	TRBJ2-6	ASSFGTGTGANVLT
TRBV4-1	TRBJ2-2	ASSQTGTPGELF
TRBV7-9	TRBJ2-7	ASSLGQGRYEQY
TRBV19	TRBJ2-2	ASMVQGGSGELF
TRBV28	TRBJ1-5	ASSLGPSGTAYQH
TRBV28	TRBJ1-3	ASSFGTGGRGGNTIY
TRBV18	TRBJ2-3	ATTGAITDTQY